This TCR beta chain was profiled in a study of blood T cell repertoires in COVID-19. As for the study in general: In each case, the material was cDNA or gDNA derived from T cells, B-cell-depleted T cells, or PBMCs.

The CDR3 covers 15 residues. Deletions cut 0 bases from V and 7 bases from J, with 13 bases between. Per germline, CDR1 LNHDA and CDR2 SQIVND (reference sequence). This clone was counted once. Measured with immunoSEQ multiplex PCR; TCRdb has only the in-frame clones, and not every one. This table holds more than 300,000 clones, approximately 90% found once. This clonotype was obtained from a woman between 18 and 29 years old who had recovered from COVID-19. The rearrangement joins TRBV19 to TRBJ1-5; D remains ambiguous. Sequenced sample: PBMCs or T cells enriched from blood (not recorded which). CDR3 amino acids: CASSIDRVGDQPQHF. For the CDR3, the DNA is TGTGCCAGTAGTATAGATCGGGTGGGTGACCAGCCCCAGCATTTT.